This T cell receptor (beta chain) was retrieved from a study of T cell responses to AZD1222 COVID-19 vaccine. The CDR3 has 12 residues. V dropped 10 bases and J dropped 2 bases, with 10 bases sitting between them. Germline V gene sequence: CDR1 ENHRY, CDR2 SYGVKD. About this clone itself: Its target is unknown.

Findings of the study overall: Repertoires were obtained solely post-peak T cell response.

This table comes from immunoSEQ multiplex PCR, and its TCRdb copy is limited to in-frame clones, with some not included. Seen here are roughly 110,000 clones, around 82% observed once, and the top ten hold roughly 9.5%. This TCR was recovered from an adult in good health. The sample in question was peripheral blood, obtained on day 0 of AZD1222 vaccination. V gene TRBV10-3 combines with J gene TRBJ2-3; D is possibly TRBD1 (6 bases). This chain's CDR3 is CATTGNTDTQYF. DNA of the CDR3: TGTGCCACAACAGGGAACACAGATACGCAGTATTTT.